The 25 T cell receptor beta chains presented below share a single source sample, sequenced in a study of Tregs in tolerant kidney transplant recipients. Repertoires were generated with immunoSEQ multiplex PCR, while TCRdb's copy carries only in-frame clones and drops some. Across 23,000 or so clones, the top ten clones capture under 5% of the sample. Related graft donors supplied nonmyeloablative bone marrow transplants, and mixed chimerism was transient. The input for sequencing was CD4+ T cells from blood (PBMCs), taken 6 months after the transplant. These TCRs come from a human patient who received a combined kidney and bone marrow transplant. Among the T cells, some may be from the graft donor.

Of note for this clone: The read ends 3 residues early relative to the CDR3; the germline J gene fills the gap. J is TRBJ1-6 and V is TRBV2, with TRBD1 identical over 7 bases. This CDR3 comprises 15 residues. Germline V gene lookup returns CDR1 SNHLY and CDR2 FYNNEI. The V gene end was trimmed by 6 bases and the J gene end by 4 bases; junction bases not matched to a gene: 6. CDR3: CASRAGQQYNSPLHF. Incomplete CDR3 DNA: TGTGCCAGCAGGGCGGGACAGCAATATAATTCACCC.

Comment on this clone: The observed sequence ends 3 residues before the CDR3 terminus, with the missing tail filled in from the germline J gene. V is TRBV7-9 and J is TRBJ1-3; weak D call: TRBD1 (5 bases). Germline V gene lookup returns CDR1 SEHNR and CDR2 FQNEAQ (reference sequence). The CDR3 has 13 residues. Trimming removed 5 bases from V and 2 bases from J, with 7 bases in between. CDR3 DNA, as far as it was read: TGTGCCAGCAGCAGGGGCCCTGGAAACACC. Amino acids: CASSRGPGNT. The CDR3 in its entirety is CASSRGPGNTIYF.

In the case of this clone: The read finishes 3 residues shy of the CDR3 end, and the germline J gene is used to complete it. The chain carries TRBV20-1 and TRBJ1-1; 7 positions agree with TRBD1. This CDR3 is 12 amino acids long. The germline CDR1 and CDR2 sequences are DFQATT and SNEGSKA (reference sequence). The CDR3 protein is CSASAGGVEAFF. Partial CDR3 DNA: TGCAGCGCTTCGGCAGGGGGAGTTGAA.

Details on this clone: Coverage ceases 3 residues before the CDR3 finishes, and the germline J gene fills in the end. V is TRBV19 and J is TRBJ2-3, with D maybe TRBD1 (5 bases). This CDR3 comprises 14 residues. Looked up from germline, CDR1 is LNHDA and CDR2 is SQIVND (reference sequence). Trimming shortened V by 1 base and J by 2 bases, and 7 bases separated the two germline ends. The sequenced part of the CDR3 DNA is TGTGCCAGTAGTATAGGACAGCCCACAGATACG. Protein: CASSIGQPTDT. The full CDR3 protein is CASSIGQPTDTQYF.

As for this clone: The DNA ends 3 residues before the CDR3 does, and the rest of the CDR3 is filled in from the germline J gene. The chain combines TRBV6-4 with TRBJ2-3; 8 bases agree with TRBD1. Germline values: CDR1 MRHNA, CDR2 SNTAGT. The CDR3 spans 15 residues. With V trimmed by 4 bases and J by 0 bases, 3 bases remained unmatched. The covered CDR3 bases are TGTGCCAGCAGTGCGACAGGGGCCAGCACAGATACG. Translation: CASSATGASTDT. The entire CDR3 protein is CASSATGASTDTQYF.

Concerning this clone itself: The observed sequence ends 3 residues before the CDR3 terminus, with the missing tail filled in from the germline J gene. The chain links TRBV11-1 to TRBJ2-7; 7 bases are a match to TRBD1. V lost 3 bases and J lost 3; bases outside the gene matches: 8. This CDR3 comprises 15 residues. Germline CDR1 reads SGHAT; CDR2 reads FQDESV (reference sequence). The CDR3 loop is CASSFRGGQSYEQYF. The DNA read from the CDR3 is TGTGCCAGCAGCTTCCGAGGGGGACAGAGCTACGAG.

On this clone itself: The read gets to within 3 residues of the CDR3 end, and the germline J gene fills in the rest. The chain has TRBV19 and TRBJ1-3; weak D call: TRBD1 (6 bases). Trimming left V 4 bases short and J 4 bases short, with 14 bases between. The CDR3 is 15 amino acids. Germline V lookup: CDR1 LNHDA, CDR2 SQIVND (reference sequence). The covered CDR3 bases are TGTGCCAGTAGTAAGGCGACAGGACGGGGAAACACC. Translated: CASSKATGRGNT. The complete CDR3 sequence is CASSKATGRGNTIYF.

Regarding this clone: The CDR3 is cut off 3 residues early in the read; its end comes from the germline J gene. This sequence joins TRBV18 and TRBJ1-2, with TRBD1 matching 8 bases. The germline gives CDR1 KGHSH, CDR2 LQKENI. Trimming removed 6 bases from V and 6 bases from J; junction bases left unmatched: 6. The CDR3 loop spans 13 amino acids. CDR3 in amino acids: CASSQDRDHGYTF. The CDR3 DNA, read in part, is TGTGCCAGCTCTCAGGACAGGGATCATGGC.

Worth noting for this clone: The read comes to an end 3 residues before the CDR3 does, leaving the germline J gene to fill in the end. The chain links TRBV19 to TRBJ2-7, with 10 bases identical to TRBD1. Germline V gives CDR1 LNHDA, CDR2 SQIVND (reference sequence). V shed 6 bases, J shed 2 bases, and the junction held 7 bases outside the gene matches. CDR3 length equals 15 residues. The covered CDR3 bases are TGTGCCAGTAGGAGAGAGGGACAGGGGACCTACGAG. This gives the protein CASRREGQGTYE. The CDR3 reads in full as CASRREGQGTYEQYF.

As to this clone: The missing CDR3 end, 3 residues past where the read stops, is filled in from the germline J gene. The chain is built from TRBV20-1 and TRBJ1-1; D ambiguous. Trimming took 2 bases from V and 3 from J, leaving 16 bases between them. The CDR3 has 15 amino acids. Germline V gene sequence: CDR1 DFQATT, CDR2 SNEGSKA (reference sequence). The covered CDR3 bases are TGCAGTGCTAGACCCCTCATTATAAGGGACACTGAA. Its translation is CSARPLIIRDTE. From start to end, the CDR3 is CSARPLIIRDTEAFF.

To note about this clone: The CDR3 extends 3 residues past the end of the read, so its final part is completed from the germline J gene. V and J are TRBV20-1 and TRBJ1-5; D is ambiguous. Germline V lookup: CDR1 DFQATT, CDR2 SNEGSKA (reference sequence). The CDR3 extends over 16 amino acids. V lost 1 base, J lost 0 bases, and 13 bases lay in between. The CDR3 spells CSARVGGVVSNQPQHF. The sequenced part of the CDR3 DNA is TGCAGTGCTAGAGTAGGCGGCGTGGTTAGCAATCAGCCC.

Points on this clone: The CDR3 goes on 3 residues after the read ends, and that part is filled in from the germline J gene. The V gene is TRBV5-1, the J gene TRBJ1-6; no clear D. The CDR3 length is 13 residues. Per the germline V gene, CDR1 is SGHRS and CDR2 is YFSETQ. The ends were cut back, 0 bases at V and 6 bases at J, with 4 bases in the middle. The CDR3 is CASSLGGNSPLHF. Incomplete CDR3 DNA: TGCGCCAGCAGCTTGGGAGGTAATTCACCC.

With regard to this clone: The read gets to within 3 residues of the CDR3 end, and the germline J gene fills in the rest. J is TRBJ2-7 and V is TRBV18; 7 bases line up with TRBD1. The CDR3 contains 13 residues. Germline assignment: CDR1 KGHSH and CDR2 LQKENI. Losses at the gene ends were 6 bases for V and 5 bases for J; bases not matched to a gene: 7. The CDR3 DNA, read in part, is TGTGCCAGCTCCGGACAGGCCGTCAACGAG. Its translation: CASSGQAVNE. The whole CDR3 reads CASSGQAVNEQYF.

A note on this clone: With the read ending 3 residues before the CDR3 end, the germline J gene is used to fill in that end. The chain combines TRBV19 with TRBJ2-3; D unresolved. CDR3 length: 16 amino acids. Per germline, CDR1 LNHDA and CDR2 SQIVND (reference sequence). V was shortened by 2 bases and J by 0 bases, with 12 bases between the two germline ends. CDR3 loop: CASSISDPGSTDTQYF. The sequenced part of the CDR3 DNA is TGTGCCAGTAGTATATCAGACCCAGGTAGCACAGATACG.

A word on this clone: The read finishes 3 residues shy of the CDR3 end, and the germline J gene is used to complete it. This chain links TRBV4-2 with TRBJ1-6; no firm D call. V was cut by 0 bases and J by 2 bases, with 5 bases left in between. Germline lookup yields CDR1 LGHNA and CDR2 YNFKEQ. The CDR3 runs 15 residues. CDR3 sequence: CASSQEATYNSPLHF. The CDR3 bases that were read are TGTGCCAGCAGCCAAGAGGCAACCTATAATTCACCC.

A note on this clone: The CDR3 is cut off 3 residues early in the read; its end comes from the germline J gene. The V call is TRBV19, the J call TRBJ1-1; D not resolved. The CDR3 extends over 15 amino acids. Germline V gene lookup returns CDR1 LNHDA and CDR2 SQIVND (reference sequence). CDR3 loop: CASSISLVSVGDAFF. The CDR3 DNA, read in part, is TGTGCCAGTAGTATATCCCTAGTAAGCGTGGGTGAT.

In the case of this clone: The read comes to an end 3 residues before the CDR3 does, leaving the germline J gene to fill in the end. The J gene is TRBJ2-3, the V gene TRBV6-2 or TRBV6-3; 14 bases fit TRBD2. This CDR3 has 15 residues. Germline V gives CDR1 MNHEY, CDR2 SVGEGT. J gave up 4 bases and V 6 bases, and 3 bases lay outside the gene matches. The CDR3 DNA, read in part, is TGTGCCAGCAGCCAGGGACTAGCGGGAGCAGATACG. Amino acids: CASSQGLAGADT. From start to end, the CDR3 is CASSQGLAGADTQYF.

Concerning this clone: The DNA ends 3 residues before the CDR3 does, and the rest of the CDR3 is filled in from the germline J gene. V is TRBV10-3 and J is TRBJ2-3; possibly TRBD2 for D (6 bases). V shed 11 bases and J shed 1 base, with 10 bases lying between them. Germline V gene lookup returns CDR1 ENHRY and CDR2 SYGVKD. This CDR3 has 12 residues. The CDR3 DNA, read in part, is TGTGCCTCGGGCGGGGGCACAGATACG. It is translated as CASGGGTDT. The CDR3 reads in full as CASGGGTDTQYF.

For this clone: Coverage ceases 3 residues before the CDR3 finishes, and the germline J gene fills in the end. The chain has TRBV20-1 and TRBJ2-7, with D possibly TRBD2 on 5 matching bases. V was pared by 6 bases and J by 0 bases, with 12 bases between. This CDR3 has 13 amino acids. Germline CDR1 DFQATT, CDR2 SNEGSKA (reference sequence). The CDR3 DNA, read in part, is TGCAGTGCCCGGGGAGCGGCCTCCTACGAG. Translated, it gives CSARGAASYE. The full-length CDR3 reads as CSARGAASYEQYF.

The CDR3 protein is CATKRVGETQYF. Partial CDR3 DNA: TGTGCCACCAAACGGGTCGGGGAGACC. The rearrangement uses TRBV2 and TRBJ2-5; D is uncertain. The CDR3 goes on 3 residues after the read ends, and that part is filled in from the germline J gene. Germline loops: CDR1 SNHLY, CDR2 FYNNEI. V lost 10 bases to trimming and J lost 5 bases, with 14 bases between them. This CDR3 is built from 12 residues.

Regarding this clone: The CDR3 is cut off 3 residues early in the read; its end comes from the germline J gene. V is TRBV5-1 and J is TRBJ2-2; D is uncertain. The CDR3 has 12 residues. Per germline, CDR1 SGHRS and CDR2 YFSETQ. V was trimmed by 2 bases and J by 6 bases, leaving 5 bases between them. This chain's CDR3 is CASSFQAGELFF. The sequenced CDR3 bases are TGCGCCAGCAGCTTCCAGGCCGGGGAG.

Concerning this clone: The CDR3 end is not reached by the read, which stops 3 residues before it; the germline J gene fills it in. The chain carries TRBV2 and TRBJ1-6; 9 positions match TRBD1. With V trimmed by 5 bases and J by 8 bases, 4 bases remained unmatched. This CDR3 has 14 amino acids. CDR1 and CDR2 from the germline V gene are SNHLY and FYNNEI. The sequenced CDR3 bases are TGTGCCAGCAGTCCGAGGACAGGGGATTCACCC. Translated, it gives CASSPRTGDSP. From start to end, the CDR3 is CASSPRTGDSPLHF.

Concerning this clone itself: The read is 3 residues too short to cover the CDR3 end, so that end is filled in from the germline J gene. The chain carries TRBV4-1 and TRBJ2-3; no clear D gene. Trimming left V 2 bases short and J 4 bases short, with 4 bases between. The CDR3 runs to 12 residues. In germline, CDR1 is MGHRA, CDR2 YSYEKL. The part of the CDR3 DNA that was read is TGCGCCAGCAGCCAATCCGCAGATACG. Amino acid sequence: CASSQSADT. The complete CDR3 protein is CASSQSADTQYF.

As to this clone: The read stops 3 residues short of the end of the CDR3; the missing end is completed from the germline J gene. The chain carries TRBV5-1 and TRBJ1-1, with a tentative D call TRBD1 (6 bases). This CDR3 comprises 14 residues. Trimming stripped 4 bases from V and 6 bases from J, with 16 bases between. The germline gives CDR1 SGHRS, CDR2 YFSETQ. CDR3 sequence: CASSGGGGNAEAFF. The covered CDR3 bases are TGCGCCAGCAGCGGGGGAGGGGGTAACGCTGAA.

As concerns this clone: The CDR3 end is not reached by the read, which stops 3 residues before it; the germline J gene fills it in. V usage is TRBV20-1 and J usage is TRBJ2-7; D possibly corresponds to TRBD1 (6 bases). The ends were cut back, 0 bases at V and 3 bases at J, with 9 bases in the middle. The CDR3 covers 13 residues. Germline V CDR1 and CDR2: DFQATT, SNEGSKA (reference sequence). CDR3 bases read: TGCAGTGCTAGAGATCGACAGGTCTACGAG. Residues: CSARDRQVYE. The full CDR3 sequence reads CSARDRQVYEQYF.